The 5 T cell receptor beta chains reported below all come from one sample, sequenced in a study of technical replicates of blood from a handful of donors. The table came from immunoSEQ multiplex PCR; TCRdb's copy has only in-frame clones and leaves some out. The sample lists about 76,000 clones; 80% to 90% were seen once. The specimen sequenced was PBMCs. These TCRs come from a human donor in good health. Some clones in this sample may be carry-over from other donors' samples.

Here the CDR3 DNA reads TGTGCCAGCAGCTTAAATCAGGGAAACGAGCAGTACTTC. Its translation: CASSLNQGNEQYF. The J gene is TRBJ2-7, the V gene TRBV7-3; maybe TRBD1 (5 bases). The V and J ends lost 1 base and 5 bases respectively, with 9 bases between them. The germline gives CDR1 SGHTA, CDR2 FQGTGA. The CDR3 sequence is 13 residues long.

CDR3 region: CASSPRLVVGTLMFF. The CDR3, as DNA: TGTGCCAGTAGTCCCAGACTAGTAGTAGGGACTCTCATGTTCTTC. The gene calls are TRBV19 and TRBJ2-1, with a tentative D call TRBD2 (6 bases). CDR3 length: 15 amino acids. In germline, CDR1 is LNHDA, CDR2 SQIVND (reference sequence). Deletions cut 5 bases from V and 15 bases from J, with 26 bases between.

The chain combines TRBV27 with TRBJ2-3; D is perhaps TRBD1 (6 bases). The CDR3 is 13 residues long. Trimming removed 4 bases at V and 4 bases at J, with 9 bases between. Germline V CDR1 and CDR2: MNHEY, SMNVEV (reference sequence). Here the CDR3 DNA reads TGTGCCAGCAGTTACGAGGGGGCAGATACGCAGTATTTT. Translation gives CASSYEGADTQYF.

V gene TRBV18 combines with J gene TRBJ2-1; weak D call: TRBD1 (6 bases). The ends were cut back, 6 bases at V and 5 bases at J, with 17 bases in the middle. This CDR3 has 15 amino acids. Germline CDR1 reads KGHSH; CDR2 reads LQKENI. The CDR3 here is CASSLGMGANNEQFF. The CDR3 DNA follows: TGTGCCAGCTCCCTCGGGATGGGGGCGAACAATGAGCAGTTCTTC.

The chain is built from TRBV11-2 and TRBJ2-1; the D gene is possibly TRBD1 (6 bases). V gave up 5 bases and J gave up 9 bases, with 17 bases separating them. This CDR3 has 14 residues. Germline assignment: CDR1 SGHAT and CDR2 FQNNGV. The CDR3 DNA reads TGTGCCAGCAGCCCGACAGGAGGACGGGGTGAGCAGTTCTTC. This translates into CASSPTGGRGEQFF.